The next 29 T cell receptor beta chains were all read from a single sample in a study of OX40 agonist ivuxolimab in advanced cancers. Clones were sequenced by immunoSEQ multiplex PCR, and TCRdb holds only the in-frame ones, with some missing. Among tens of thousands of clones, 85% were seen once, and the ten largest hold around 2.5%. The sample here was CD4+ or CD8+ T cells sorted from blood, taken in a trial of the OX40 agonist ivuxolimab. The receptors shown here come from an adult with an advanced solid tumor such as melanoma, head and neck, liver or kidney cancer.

CDR3 nucleotides: TGTGCCAGCAGCCAAGTAGGCGGACGCGACCGAGAGACCCAGTACTTC. Protein sequence: CASSQVGGRDRETQYF. This chain joins TRBV14 and TRBJ2-5; D is unresolved. The CDR3 contains 16 residues. Trimming shortened V by 1 base and J by 4 bases, and 16 bases separated the two germline ends. Per the germline V gene, CDR1 is SGHDN and CDR2 is FVKESK. Using reference TRBV14 and TRBJ2-5 for the parts outside the CDR3, the full variable domain is EAGVTQFPSHSVIEKGQTVTLRCDPISGHDNLYWYRRVMGKEIKFLLHFVKESKQDESGMPNNRFLAERTGGTYSTLKVQPAELEDSGVYFCASSQVGGRDRETQYFGPGTRLLVL.

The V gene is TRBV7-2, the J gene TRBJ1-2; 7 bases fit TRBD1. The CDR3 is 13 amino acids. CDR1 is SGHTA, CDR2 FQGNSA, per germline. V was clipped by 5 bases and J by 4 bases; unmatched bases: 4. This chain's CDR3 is CASSSRGVYGYTF. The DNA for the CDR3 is TGTGCCAGCAGCAGCAGGGGGGTCTATGGCTACACCTTC. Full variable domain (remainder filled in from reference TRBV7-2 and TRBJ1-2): GAGVSQSPSNKVTEKGKDVELRCDPISGHTALYWYRQSLGQGLEFLIYFQGNSAPDKSGLPSDRFSAERTGGSVSTLTIQRTQQEDSAVYLCASSSRGVYGYTFGSGTRLTVV.

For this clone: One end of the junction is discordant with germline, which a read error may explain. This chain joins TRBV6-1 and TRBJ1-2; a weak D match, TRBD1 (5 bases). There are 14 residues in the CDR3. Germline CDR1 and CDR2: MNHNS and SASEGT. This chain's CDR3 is CASSLSRDHYSYTF. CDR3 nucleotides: TGTGCCAGCAGTCTAAGCCGGGACCACTATAGCTACACCTTC.

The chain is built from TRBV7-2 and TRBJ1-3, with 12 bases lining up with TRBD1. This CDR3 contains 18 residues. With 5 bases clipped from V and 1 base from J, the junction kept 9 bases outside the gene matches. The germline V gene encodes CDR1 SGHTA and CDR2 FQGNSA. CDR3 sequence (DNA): TGTGCCAGCAGCCCTGGGACAGGGGGCGCAGCGTCTGGAAACACCATATATTTT. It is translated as CASSPGTGGAASGNTIYF.

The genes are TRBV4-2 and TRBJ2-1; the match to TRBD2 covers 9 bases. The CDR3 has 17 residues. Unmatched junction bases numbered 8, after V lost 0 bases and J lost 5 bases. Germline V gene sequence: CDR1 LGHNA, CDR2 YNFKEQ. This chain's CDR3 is CASSQDRGRGGNNEQFF. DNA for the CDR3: TGTGCCAGCAGCCAAGATAGGGGGCGGGGGGGCAACAATGAGCAGTTCTTC.

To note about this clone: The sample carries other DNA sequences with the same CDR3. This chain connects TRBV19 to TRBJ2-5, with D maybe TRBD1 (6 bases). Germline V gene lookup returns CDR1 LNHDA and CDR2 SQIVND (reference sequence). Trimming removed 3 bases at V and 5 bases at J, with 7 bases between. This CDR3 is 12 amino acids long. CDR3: CASSIQGETQYF. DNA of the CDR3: TGTGCCAGTAGTATCCAGGGGGAGACCCAGTACTTC.

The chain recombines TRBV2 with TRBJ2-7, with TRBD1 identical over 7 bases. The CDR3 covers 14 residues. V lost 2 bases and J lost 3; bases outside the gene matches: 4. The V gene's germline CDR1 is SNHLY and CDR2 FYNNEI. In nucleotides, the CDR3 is TGTGCCAGCAGTGAAAGACAGGGAAGCTACGAGCAGTACTTC. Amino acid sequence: CASSERQGSYEQYF.

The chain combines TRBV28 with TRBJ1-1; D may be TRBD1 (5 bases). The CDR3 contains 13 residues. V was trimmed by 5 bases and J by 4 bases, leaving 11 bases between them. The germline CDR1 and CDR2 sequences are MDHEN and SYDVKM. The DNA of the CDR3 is TGTGCCAGCAGTCCCCCGGGGGTCACTGAAGCTTTCTTT. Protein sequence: CASSPPGVTEAFF.

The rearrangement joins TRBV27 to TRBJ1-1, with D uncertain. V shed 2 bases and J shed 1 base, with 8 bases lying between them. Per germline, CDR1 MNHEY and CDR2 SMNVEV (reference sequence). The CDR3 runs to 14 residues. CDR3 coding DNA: TGTGCCAGCAGTTTAAATCGTGGGAACACTGAAGCTTTCTTT. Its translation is CASSLNRGNTEAFF.

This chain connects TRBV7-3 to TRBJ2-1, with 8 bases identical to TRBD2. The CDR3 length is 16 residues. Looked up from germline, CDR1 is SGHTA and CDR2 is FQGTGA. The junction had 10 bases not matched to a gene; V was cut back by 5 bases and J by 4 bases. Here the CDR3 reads CASSPRGGAAYNEQFF. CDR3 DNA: TGTGCCAGCAGCCCCCGGGGGGGGGCCGCTTACAATGAGCAGTTCTTC. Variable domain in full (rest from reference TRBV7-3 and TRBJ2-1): GAGVSQTPSNKVTEKGKYVELRCDPISGHTALYWYRQSLGQGPEFLIYFQGTGAADDSGLPNDRFFAVRPEGSVSTLKIQRTERGDSAVYLCASSPRGGAAYNEQFFGPGTRLTVL.

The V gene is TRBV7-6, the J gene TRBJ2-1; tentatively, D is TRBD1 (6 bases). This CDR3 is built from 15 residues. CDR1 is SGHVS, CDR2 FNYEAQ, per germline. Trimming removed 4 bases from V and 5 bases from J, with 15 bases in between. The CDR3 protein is CASSSPSQGDNEQFF. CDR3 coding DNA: TGTGCCAGCAGCTCCCCCTCACAGGGTGACAATGAGCAGTTCTTC.

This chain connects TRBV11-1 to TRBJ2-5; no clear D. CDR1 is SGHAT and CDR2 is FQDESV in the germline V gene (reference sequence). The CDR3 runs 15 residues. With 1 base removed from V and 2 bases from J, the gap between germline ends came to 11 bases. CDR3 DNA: TGTGCCAGCAGCTTAGAAGGCGCAGTACAAGAGACCCAGTACTTC. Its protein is CASSLEGAVQETQYF.

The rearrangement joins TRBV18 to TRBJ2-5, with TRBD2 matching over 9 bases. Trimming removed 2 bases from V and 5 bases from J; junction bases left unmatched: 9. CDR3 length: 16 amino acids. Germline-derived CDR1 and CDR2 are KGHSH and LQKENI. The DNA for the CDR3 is TGTGCCAGCTCACCAAGGCGGGGGGGCCGTTGGGAGACCCAGTACTTC. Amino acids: CASSPRRGGRWETQYF.

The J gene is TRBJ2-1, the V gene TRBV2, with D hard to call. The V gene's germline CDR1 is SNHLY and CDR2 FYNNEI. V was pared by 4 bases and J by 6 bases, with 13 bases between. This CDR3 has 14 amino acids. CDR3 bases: TGTGCCAGCAGTGTAGGCACCCTTAGCAATGAGCAGTTCTTC. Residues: CASSVGTLSNEQFF.

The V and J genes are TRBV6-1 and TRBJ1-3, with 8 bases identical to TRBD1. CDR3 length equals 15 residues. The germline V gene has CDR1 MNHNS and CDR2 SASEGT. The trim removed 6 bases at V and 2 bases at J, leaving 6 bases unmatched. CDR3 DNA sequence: TGTGCCAGCAGCCAGGACAGGGCAACTGGAAACACCATATATTTT. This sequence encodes CASSQDRATGNTIYF.

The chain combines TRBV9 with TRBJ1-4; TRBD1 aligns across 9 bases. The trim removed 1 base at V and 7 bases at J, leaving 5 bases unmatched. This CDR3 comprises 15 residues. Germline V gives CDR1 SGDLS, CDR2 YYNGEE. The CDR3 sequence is CASSVTGGPSEKLFF. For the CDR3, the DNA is TGTGCCAGCAGCGTAACAGGGGGCCCTTCTGAAAAACTGTTTTTT.

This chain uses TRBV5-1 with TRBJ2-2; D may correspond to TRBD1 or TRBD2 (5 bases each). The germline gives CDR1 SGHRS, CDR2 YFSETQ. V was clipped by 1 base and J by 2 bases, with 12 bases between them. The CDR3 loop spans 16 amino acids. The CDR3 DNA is TGCGCCAGCAGCTTGAGCGGACAAATTAACACCGGGGAGCTGTTTTTT. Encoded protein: CASSLSGQINTGELFF.

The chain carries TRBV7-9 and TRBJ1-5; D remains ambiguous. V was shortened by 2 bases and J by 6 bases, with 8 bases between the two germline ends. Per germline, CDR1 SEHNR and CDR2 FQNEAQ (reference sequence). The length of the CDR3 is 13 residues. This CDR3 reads CASSLSRGQPQHF. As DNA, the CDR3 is TGTGCCAGCAGCTTAAGCCGGGGTCAGCCCCAGCATTTT.

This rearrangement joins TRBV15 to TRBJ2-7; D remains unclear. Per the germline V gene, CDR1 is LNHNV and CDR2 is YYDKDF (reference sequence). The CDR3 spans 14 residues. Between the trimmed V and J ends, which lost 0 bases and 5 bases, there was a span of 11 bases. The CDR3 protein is CATSRDKASNEQYF. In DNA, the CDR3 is TGTGCCACCAGCAGAGATAAGGCCAGCAACGAGCAGTACTTC.

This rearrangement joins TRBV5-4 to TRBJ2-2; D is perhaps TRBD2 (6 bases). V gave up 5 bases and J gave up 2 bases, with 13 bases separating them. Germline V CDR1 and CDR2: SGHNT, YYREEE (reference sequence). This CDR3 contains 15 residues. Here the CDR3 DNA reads TGTGCCAGCAGTCCCGGGACTCCCAACACCGGGGAGCTGTTTTTT. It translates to CASSPGTPNTGELFF.

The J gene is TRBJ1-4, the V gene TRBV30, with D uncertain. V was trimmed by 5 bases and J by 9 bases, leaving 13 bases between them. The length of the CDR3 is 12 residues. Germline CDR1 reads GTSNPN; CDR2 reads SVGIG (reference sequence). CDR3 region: CAWGLSRKKLFF. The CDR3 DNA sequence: TGTGCCTGGGGGTTGAGTAGGAAAAAACTGTTTTTT.

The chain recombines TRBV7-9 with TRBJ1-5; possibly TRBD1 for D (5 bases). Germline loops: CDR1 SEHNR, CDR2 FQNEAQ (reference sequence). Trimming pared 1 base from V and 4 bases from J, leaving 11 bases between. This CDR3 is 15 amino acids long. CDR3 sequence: CASSLVSGGNQPQHF. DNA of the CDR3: TGTGCCAGCAGCTTAGTATCGGGGGGGAATCAGCCCCAGCATTTT.

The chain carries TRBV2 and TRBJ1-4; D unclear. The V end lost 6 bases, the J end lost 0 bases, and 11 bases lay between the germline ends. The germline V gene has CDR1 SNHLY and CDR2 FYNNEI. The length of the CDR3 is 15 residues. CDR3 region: CASRERASTNEKLFF. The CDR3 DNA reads TGTGCCAGCAGAGAAAGGGCCTCAACTAATGAAAAACTGTTTTTT.

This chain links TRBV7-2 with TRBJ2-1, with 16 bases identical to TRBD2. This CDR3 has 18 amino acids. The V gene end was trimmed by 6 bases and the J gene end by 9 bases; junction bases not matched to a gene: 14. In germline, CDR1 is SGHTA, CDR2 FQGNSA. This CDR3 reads CASSPGTSGGAGDVEQFF. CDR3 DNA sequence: TGTGCCAGCAGTCCCGGGACTAGCGGGGGGGCCGGTGATGTTGAGCAGTTCTTC.

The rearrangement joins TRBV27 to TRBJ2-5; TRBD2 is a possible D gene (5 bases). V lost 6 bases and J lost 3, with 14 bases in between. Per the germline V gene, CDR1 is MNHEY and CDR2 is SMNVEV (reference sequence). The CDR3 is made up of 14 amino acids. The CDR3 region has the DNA TGTGCCAGCAGACCCGTTTACGGGGAAGAGACCCAGTACTTC. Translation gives CASRPVYGEETQYF.

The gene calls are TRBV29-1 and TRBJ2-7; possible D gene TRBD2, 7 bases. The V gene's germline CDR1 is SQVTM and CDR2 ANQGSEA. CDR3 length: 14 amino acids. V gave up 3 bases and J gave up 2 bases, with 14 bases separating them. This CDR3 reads CSVDAAGAAYEQYF. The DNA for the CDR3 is TGCAGCGTTGATGCCGCGGGGGCCGCCTACGAGCAGTACTTC.

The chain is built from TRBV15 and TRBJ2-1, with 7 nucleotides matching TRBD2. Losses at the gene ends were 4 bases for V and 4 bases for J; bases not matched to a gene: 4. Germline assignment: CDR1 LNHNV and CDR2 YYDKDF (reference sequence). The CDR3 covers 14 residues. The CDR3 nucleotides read TGTGCCACCAGCATCCCCGGGGGGTACAATGAGCAGTTCTTC. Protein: CATSIPGGYNEQFF.

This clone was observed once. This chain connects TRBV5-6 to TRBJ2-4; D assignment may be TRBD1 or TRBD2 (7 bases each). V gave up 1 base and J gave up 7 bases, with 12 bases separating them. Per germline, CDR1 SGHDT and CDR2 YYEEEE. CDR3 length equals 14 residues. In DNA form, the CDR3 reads TGTGCCAGCAGCTTGCAGCGGGGACAGAACATTCAGTACTTC. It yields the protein CASSLQRGQNIQYF.

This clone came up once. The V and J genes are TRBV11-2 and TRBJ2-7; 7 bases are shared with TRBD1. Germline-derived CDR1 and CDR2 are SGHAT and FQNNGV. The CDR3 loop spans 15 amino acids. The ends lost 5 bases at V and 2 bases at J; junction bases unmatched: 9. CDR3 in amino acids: CASSVTGVQPYEQYF. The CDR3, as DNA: TGTGCCAGCAGCGTAACAGGGGTTCAGCCCTACGAGCAGTACTTC.